These 8 T cell receptor beta chains share one sample of origin, sequenced in a study of T cells in Graves' hyperthyroidism and ophthalmopathy (dated by TCRdb to between 2018 and 2021). Library construction relied on multiplex PCR. Instrument used: Illumina HiSeq 2000. TCR beta CDR3 regions were amplified from RNA transcripts. For the first round of RT-PCR on the TCR CDR3, the HTBI primer set was used together with the Qiagen OneStep RT-PCR kit. TCRdb cleaned the public reads at Q25 with fastp, built clones with MiXCR and kept in-frame beta chains. Each CDR3 protein appears once, grouped with its most common genes and DNA. The table for this sample lists 400,000 to 600,000 distinct CDR3 sequences; 20% to 25% of them were counted only once. Around 27% of the sample lies in the top ten. Sample: blood. The source of these receptors is a man between 18 and 29 years old with Graves' hyperthyroidism.

Many counts were recorded for this clonotype. The chain couples TRBV12-3 or TRBV12-4 to TRBJ1-1; a possible D gene is TRBD1 (5 bases). The CDR3 runs to 13 residues. The V and J ends lost 2 bases and 4 bases respectively, with 8 bases between them. CDR3 sequence: CASSLNRRTEAFF. CDR3 in DNA: TGTGCCAGCAGTTTAAACAGGCGCACTGAAGCTTTCTTT.

This clonotype came up a few times. The CDR3 spells CASSMRAETYEQYF. The CDR3 coding sequence is TGTGCCAGTAGTATGAGGGCAGAAACCTACGAGCAGTACTTC. The V and J genes are TRBV19 and TRBJ2-7; D is perhaps TRBD2 (5 bases). The V gene lost 3 bases and the J gene lost 2 bases, with 11 bases spanning the gap. CDR1 is LNHDA and CDR2 is SQIVND in the germline V gene (reference sequence). The CDR3 extends over 14 amino acids.

The CDR3 reads CASSPRALDTEAFF. The CDR3 DNA is TGTGCCAGCAGTCCGCGGGCCCTTGACACTGAAGCTTTCTTT. The rearrangement links TRBV12-3 or TRBV12-4 to TRBJ1-1; D unresolved. The V end lost 5 bases, the J end lost 3 bases, and 13 bases lay between the germline ends. This CDR3 has 14 amino acids.

The chain joins TRBV5-1 to TRBJ1-1, with a possible D match to TRBD1 (6 bases). Germline loops: CDR1 SGHRS, CDR2 YFSETQ. The V end was cut by 2 bases, the J end by 0 bases, with 14 bases between. The CDR3 covers 16 residues. CDR3 DNA: TGCGCCAGCAGCTTCGAACAGGGAAGGCTGAACACTGAAGCTTTCTTT. This sequence encodes CASSFEQGRLNTEAFF.

This clonotype was observed at least ten times. The rearrangement uses TRBV20-1 and TRBJ2-5, with 7 bases fitting TRBD2. Germline V lookup: CDR1 DFQATT, CDR2 SNEGSKA (reference sequence). This CDR3 contains 16 residues. Trimming cost V 2 bases and J 4 bases; bases outside gene matches: 13. The CDR3 coding sequence is TGCAGTGCTAGAAACCCAATGCGGGGGAGAGGAGAGACCCAGTACTTC. Encoded protein: CSARNPMRGRGETQYF.

This clonotype was seen just once. The chain couples TRBV12-3 or TRBV12-4 to TRBJ1-1; D is possibly TRBD1 (5 bases). V was clipped by 6 bases and J by 4 bases, with 18 bases between them. The CDR3 is 15 amino acids. The CDR3 region is CASSDPSGFTTEAFF. The CDR3, as DNA: TGTGCCAGCAGCGATCCCTCAGGGTTTACCACTGAAGCTTTCTTT.

In regard to this clonotype: At one boundary the junction diverges from the germline segment, which might be a read error. V and J are TRBV19 and TRBJ1-1, with a tentative D call TRBD1 (6 bases). The CDR3 length is 13 residues. In germline, CDR1 is LNHDA, CDR2 SQIVND (reference sequence). CDR3 in amino acids: CASSTGRETEACF. DNA of the CDR3: TGTGCCAGTAGCACAGGGAGGGAAACTGAAGCTTGCTTT.

This clonotype was counted at least ten times. V is TRBV27 and J is TRBJ1-2, with TRBD1 matching 9 bases. Germline lookup yields CDR1 MNHEY and CDR2 SMNVEV (reference sequence). CDR3 size: 15 residues. V gave up 1 base and J gave up 7 bases; unmatched junction bases: 7. The CDR3 bases are TGTGCCAGCAGTTTATGGGGACAGGGAAGAGGTGGCTACACCTTC. Translation gives CASSLWGQGRGGYTF.